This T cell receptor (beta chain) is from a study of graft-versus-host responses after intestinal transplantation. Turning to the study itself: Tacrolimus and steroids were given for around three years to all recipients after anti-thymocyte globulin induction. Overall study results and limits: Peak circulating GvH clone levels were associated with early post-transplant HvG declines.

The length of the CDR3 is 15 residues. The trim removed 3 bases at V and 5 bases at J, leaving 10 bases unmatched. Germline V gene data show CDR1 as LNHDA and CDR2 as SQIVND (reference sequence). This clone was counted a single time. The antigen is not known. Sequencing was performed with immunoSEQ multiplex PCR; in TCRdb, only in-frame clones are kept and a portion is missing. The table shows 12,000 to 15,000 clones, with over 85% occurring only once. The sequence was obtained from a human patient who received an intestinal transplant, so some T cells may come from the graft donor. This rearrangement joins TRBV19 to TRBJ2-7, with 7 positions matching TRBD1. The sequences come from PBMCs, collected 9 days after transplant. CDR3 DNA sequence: TGTGCCAGTAGTATGACCCCAGGGGGTTGGAACGAGCAGTACTTC. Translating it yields CASSMTPGGWNEQYF. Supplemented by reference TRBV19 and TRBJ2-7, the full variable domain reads DGGITQSPKYLFRKEGQNVTLSCEQNLNHDAMYWYRQDPGQGLRLIYYSQIVNDFQKGDIAEGYSVSREKKESFPLTVTSAQKNPTAFYLCASSMTPGGWNEQYFGPGTRLTVT.